Listed below are T cell receptor beta chains from one sample, sequenced in a study of neurological immune-mediated disorders. Each CDR3 protein is one row after TCRdb ran MiXCR on the 5' RACE reads. The table shows approximately 74,000 distinct CDR3 sequences, with less than 5.5% occurring only once. Sequenced: PBMCs. These TCRs come from a man aged 18 to 30 with multiple sclerosis. The CDR3 runs from the conserved cysteine through the conserved F or W. A D gene is named only where the DNA matches it firmly. Clone size is given for some rows only: seen once, a few or many times, or a class if the clone is expanded.

j_gene	v_gene	d_gene	abundance	CDR3aa	CDR3nt
TRBJ2-1	TRBV20-1	.	many	CSAIPGVGGNEQFF	TGCAGTGCTATCCCCGGGGTAGGCGGCAATGAGCAGTTCTTC
TRBJ2-2	TRBV12-3/TRBV12-4	.	many	CASSFRRTLTGELFF	TGTGCCAGCAGTTTTCGGCGTACACTCACCGGGGAGCTGTTTTTT
TRBJ2-5	TRBV10-3	TRBD2	many	CAISEQTSPETQYF	TGTGCCATCAGTGAGCAGACTAGCCCAGAGACCCAGTACTTC
TRBJ2-2	TRBV9	.	many	CASSLRITGELFF	TGTGCCAGCAGCTTACGGATCACCGGGGAGCTGTTTTTT
TRBJ1-3	TRBV9	.	many	CASSPARNTIYF	TGTGCCAGCAGCCCAGCCCGAAACACCATATATTTT
TRBJ2-4	TRBV10-3	.	.	CAISDVGIAKKIQYF	TGTGCCATCAGTGATGTCGGTATAGCCAAAAAAATTCAGTACTTC
TRBJ1-1	TRBV20-1	TRBD1	many	CSASRGQVNTEAFF	TGCAGTGCTAGTAGGGGACAGGTAAACACTGAAGCTTTCTTT
TRBJ1-6	TRBV7-2	TRBD1	many	CASSLGPGQNSPLHF	TGTGCCAGCAGCTTAGGACCGGGACAGAATTCACCCCTCCACTTT
TRBJ2-4	TRBV20-1	.	few	CSARHWRGGDNIQYF	TGCAGTGCTAGACATTGGAGGGGGGGTGATAACATTCAGTACTTC
TRBJ2-5	TRBV9	.	many	CASSVEYREETQYF	TGTGCCAGCAGCGTAGAGTACAGAGAAGAGACCCAGTACTTC
TRBJ1-6	TRBV11-2	.	many	CASSLGRGRGNSPLHF	TGTGCCAGCAGCTTAGGGCGGGGGCGCGGGAATTCACCCCTCCACTTT
TRBJ1-2	TRBV20-1	TRBD1	few	CSAPPPDRVAGYTF	TGCAGTGCTCCCCCCCCCGACAGGGTGGCTGGCTACACCTTC
TRBJ2-7	TRBV12-3/TRBV12-4	TRBD1	many	CASSPWDSSYEQYF	TGTGCCAGCAGTCCCTGGGACAGCTCCTACGAGCAGTACTTC
TRBJ2-7	TRBV9	.	many	CASSVSSSYLYEQYF	TGTGCCAGCAGCGTTTCTAGCAGCTACCTCTACGAGCAGTACTTC
TRBJ2-1	TRBV29-1	.	many	CSVGYHNEQFF	TGCAGCGTTGGCTACCACAATGAGCAGTTCTTC
TRBJ2-7	TRBV15	.	many	CATSREYGSYEQYF	TGTGCCACCAGCAGAGAATACGGGTCCTACGAGCAGTACTTC
TRBJ2-7	TRBV5-5	TRBD2	many	CASSRSTSGRLPSYEQYF	TGTGCCAGCAGCCGATCTACTAGCGGGAGGCTCCCCTCCTACGAGCAGTACTTC
TRBJ2-3	TRBV5-1	.	many	CASSPSQAGTDTQYF	TGCGCCAGCAGCCCCTCTCAGGCGGGAACAGATACGCAGTATTTT
TRBJ2-6	TRBV5-1	TRBD1	many	CASSSTGGGLAGANVLTF	TGCGCCAGCAGCTCCACAGGGGGCGGACTTGCTGGGGCCAACGTCCTGACTTTC
TRBJ2-1	TRBV15	.	many	CATSRDRDFRIVDNEQFF	TGTGCCACCAGCAGAGACCGAGACTTTAGGATTGTAGACAATGAGCAGTTCTTC
TRBJ1-4	TRBV3-1	TRBD1	many	CASSPVTGGIATNEKLFF	TGTGCCAGCAGCCCGGTCACAGGGGGGATCGCAACTAATGAAAAACTGTTTTTT
TRBJ2-1	TRBV20-1	TRBD2	many	CSASSVARGNEQFF	TGCAGTGCCAGTTCCGTGGCGCGGGGGAACGAGCAGTTCTTC
TRBJ2-3	TRBV7-2	TRBD2	many	CASSLRLLAGVSTDTQYF	TGTGCCAGCAGCTTAAGGCTTTTAGCGGGAGTCAGCACAGATACGCAGTATTTT
TRBJ1-5	TRBV6-6	.	few	CASSYVEQIPSNQPQNF	TGTGCCAGCAGTTACGTCGAACAAATCCCTAGCAATCAGCCCCAGAATTTT
TRBJ2-3	TRBV12-3/TRBV12-4	.	many	CASRGADTQYF	TGTGCCAGCAGGGGCGCAGATACGCAGTATTTT
TRBJ2-1	TRBV12-3/TRBV12-4	TRBD2	many	CASRAQRGGRYNEQFF	TGTGCCAGCAGAGCCCAGCGGGGGGGGCGTTACAATGAGCAGTTCTTC
TRBJ2-1	TRBV6-1	.	many	CASSPRGGEQFF	TGTGCCAGCAGCCCCAGGGGGGGTGAGCAGTTCTTC
TRBJ1-2	TRBV20-1	.	many	CSAHRLSQLYGYTF	TGCAGTGCTCACAGGCTATCGCAACTCTATGGCTACACCTTC
TRBJ1-2	TRBV5-1	.	many	CASSPGNSNYGYTF	TGCGCCAGCAGCCCTGGCAATTCTAACTATGGCTACACCTTC
TRBJ2-7	TRBV6-6	.	many	CASRGSGLSYEQYF	TGTGCCAGCAGAGGGAGCGGCCTTTCCTACGAGCAGTACTTC
TRBJ2-7	TRBV3-1	.	many	CASSPGDVAYEQYF	TGTGCCAGCAGCCCGGGAGACGTTGCCTACGAGCAGTACTTC
TRBJ2-3	TRBV7-6	.	many	CASSFHRGSFTTDTQYF	TGTGCCAGCAGCTTTCATCGGGGAAGCTTCACCACAGATACGCAGTATTTT
TRBJ2-7	TRBV5-4	TRBD2	many	CASSLGGGSINEQYF	TGTGCCAGCAGCTTGGGTGGCGGGAGTATCAACGAGCAGTACTTC
TRBJ2-3	TRBV7-2	.	many	CASSLYPDQTDTQYF	TGTGCCAGCAGCTTATACCCCGACCAAACAGATACGCAGTATTTT
TRBJ2-7	TRBV7-9	.	many	CASSLGGSSSYEQYF	TGTGCCAGCAGCTTAGGAGGGAGCTCCTCCTACGAGCAGTACTTC
TRBJ1-2	TRBV3-1	.	.	CASSQESGTYGYTF	TGTGCCAGCAGCCAAGAGTCCGGGACCTATGGCTACACCTTC